Listed here are 22 T cell receptor beta chains from one sample, sequenced in a study of cytomegalovirus exposure and HLA in healthy donors. Primers: 60 Vbeta forward and 13 Jbeta reverse. Using immunoSEQ multiplex PCR, the repertoire was profiled, and TCRdb retains in-frame clones only, with some absent. The sample contains 130,000 or so clones, 74% of which appear only once. Sequencing was carried out using PBMCs. The receptors were gathered from a male donor in good health and CMV-seronegative.

This chain links TRBV4-3 with TRBJ2-7, with D perhaps TRBD2 (5 bases). CDR3 length: 16 amino acids. Germline V gene sequence: CDR1 LGHNA, CDR2 YSLEER. The V end was cut by 0 bases, the J end by 4 bases, with 16 bases between. In DNA form, the CDR3 reads TGCGCCAGCAGCCAAGATTCGAGAGGGATGAGGTACGAGCAGTACTTC. Translation gives CASSQDSRGMRYEQYF.

The chain recombines TRBV6-5 with TRBJ2-5; TRBD2 is a possible D gene (5 bases). The CDR3 spans 14 residues. Germline CDR1 is MNHEY and CDR2 is SVGAGI. Trimming shortened V by 2 bases and J by 2 bases, and 9 bases separated the two germline ends. CDR3 DNA sequence: TGTGCCAGCAGTTACATGGCGGGTCAAGAGACCCAGTACTTC. Translated: CASSYMAGQETQYF.

The chain couples TRBV2 to TRBJ2-7; 9 nucleotides line up with TRBD1. Germline CDR1 and CDR2: SNHLY and FYNNEI. The CDR3 consists of 16 residues. The V segment lost 2 bases and the J segment 1 base; nucleotides outside the gene matches: 6. The CDR3 loop reads CASSELTGGLSYEQYF. The DNA for the CDR3 is TGTGCCAGCAGTGAATTGACAGGGGGACTGTCCTACGAGCAGTACTTC.

The rearrangement links TRBV15 to TRBJ2-7; no firm D call. The CDR3 has 12 amino acids. CDR1 and CDR2 (germline): LNHNV, YYDKDF (reference sequence). Trimming stripped 8 bases from V and 0 bases from J, with 8 bases between. The CDR3: CATSSSSYEQYF. In DNA, the CDR3 is TGTGCCACCTCCTCTAGCTCCTACGAGCAGTACTTC.

The chain recombines TRBV2 with TRBJ2-1, with TRBD2 identical over 9 bases. V gave up 5 bases and J gave up 2 bases; unmatched junction bases: 7. Germline CDR1 SNHLY, CDR2 FYNNEI. The CDR3 is 16 residues long. The CDR3 DNA follows: TGTGCCAGCAGTCCCTTAGCGGGAGCAGCCTACAATGAGCAGTTCTTC. This encodes CASSPLAGAAYNEQFF.

V usage is TRBV6-6 and J usage is TRBJ2-7; the D is unclear. Trimming shortened V by 8 bases and J by 2 bases, and 7 bases separated the two germline ends. The CDR3 is 11 residues long. Germline V gives CDR1 MNHNY, CDR2 SVGAGI (reference sequence). CDR3 sequence reads: CASSQAYEQYF. The CDR3 region has the DNA TGTGCCAGCTCGCAGGCCTACGAGCAGTACTTC.

The genes are TRBV30 and TRBJ1-1, with 8 bases lining up with TRBD1. The germline gives CDR1 GTSNPN, CDR2 SVGIG (reference sequence). With V trimmed by 4 bases and J by 1 base, 2 bases remained unmatched. CDR3 size: 13 residues. CDR3 region: CAWKDRGNTEAFF. CDR3 nucleotide sequence: TGTGCCTGGAAAGACAGGGGGAACACTGAAGCTTTCTTT.

The chain is built from TRBV2 and TRBJ2-7, with TRBD2 as a possible D gene (7 bases). The CDR3 consists of 15 residues. Trimming left V 10 bases short and J 5 bases short, with 24 bases between. Germline CDR1 is SNHLY and CDR2 is FYNNEI. CDR3 DNA: TGTGCCACCGAGGGGGTCGGGGGGCGGATCGACGAGCAGTACTTC. It encodes CATEGVGGRIDEQYF.

This rearrangement joins TRBV7-9 to TRBJ2-7; no clear D. The CDR3 is made up of 13 amino acids. V dropped 5 bases and J dropped 0 bases, with 8 bases sitting between them. CDR1 and CDR2 from the germline V gene are SEHNR and FQNEAQ (reference sequence). In DNA form, the CDR3 reads TGTGCCAGCAGCCCGCGGAGCTCCTACGAGCAGTACTTC. Translation: CASSPRSSYEQYF. Complete variable domain (other parts from reference TRBV7-9 and TRBJ2-7): DTGVSQNPRHKITKRGQNVTFRCDPISEHNRLYWYRQTLGQGPEFLTYFQNEAQLEKSRLLSDRFSAERPKGSFSTLEIQRTEQGDSAMYLCASSPRSSYEQYFGPGTRLTVT.

This clone was counted once. The chain couples TRBV14 to TRBJ2-1; 7 bases match TRBD2. The CDR3 runs to 19 residues. V lost 4 bases and J lost 0; bases outside the gene matches: 15. Per the germline V gene, CDR1 is SGHDN and CDR2 is FVKESK. The CDR3 DNA reads TGTGCCAGCAGCCGTACGGGACTACGTAGGTTCAGCTCCTACAATGAGCAGTTCTTC. Residues: CASSRTGLRRFSSYNEQFF.

This clone was recorded at least ten times. The genes are TRBV4-1 and TRBJ1-1; tentative D call: TRBD1 (5 bases). The CDR3 is 15 amino acids. The V gene's germline CDR1 is MGHRA and CDR2 YSYEKL. V gave up 4 bases and J gave up 0 bases, with 12 bases separating them. The CDR3 sequence: CASSPRRGLNTEAFF. CDR3 bases: TGCGCCAGCAGCCCACGGAGGGGATTGAACACTGAAGCTTTCTTT.

This chain joins TRBV18 and TRBJ2-2, with D perhaps TRBD2 (6 bases). The CDR3 loop spans 15 amino acids. Per the germline V gene, CDR1 is KGHSH and CDR2 is LQKENI. Trimming shortened V by 2 bases and J by 5 bases, and 12 bases separated the two germline ends. The CDR3 bases are TGTGCCAGCTCACCATCGGAGGGATATACCGGGGAGCTGTTTTTT. This sequence encodes CASSPSEGYTGELFF.

The chain uses TRBV18 and TRBJ1-5; unclear D gene. CDR1 is KGHSH and CDR2 is LQKENI in the germline V gene. The CDR3 extends over 13 amino acids. V gave up 2 bases and J gave up 3 bases, with 5 bases separating them. The CDR3 loop is CASSPSDNQPQHF. The DNA of the CDR3 is TGTGCCAGCTCACCATCAGACAATCAGCCCCAGCATTTT.

This sequence joins TRBV7-2 and TRBJ2-7; no clear D. CDR3 length: 11 amino acids. Trimming removed 3 bases at V and 4 bases at J, with 4 bases between. The germline gives CDR1 SGHTA, CDR2 FQGNSA. The CDR3 region has the DNA TGTGCCAGCAGCTTGAGGTACGAGCAGTACTTC. This gives the protein CASSLRYEQYF.

There are a few counts of this clone. The J gene is TRBJ1-1, the V gene TRBV7-2, with TRBD1 matching over 8 bases. CDR1 is SGHTA, CDR2 FQGNSA, per germline. This CDR3 has 14 amino acids. Germline trimming cut 5 bases from V and 4 bases from J; bases unmatched to any gene: 6. CDR3 amino acids: CASSRDRGGTEAFF. CDR3 nucleotides: TGTGCCAGCAGCCGAGACAGGGGCGGCACTGAAGCTTTCTTT. The whole variable domain, remainder taken from reference TRBV7-2 and TRBJ1-1, is GAGVSQSPSNKVTEKGKDVELRCDPISGHTALYWYRQSLGQGLEFLIYFQGNSAPDKSGLPSDRFSAERTGGSVSTLTIQRTQQEDSAVYLCASSRDRGGTEAFFGQGTRLTVV.

The chain uses TRBV19 and TRBJ1-5; TRBD1 might be the D (5 bases). The germline CDR1 and CDR2 sequences are LNHDA and SQIVND (reference sequence). The CDR3 extends over 14 amino acids. V was pared by 5 bases and J by 2 bases, with 10 bases between. Here the CDR3 reads CASSQQAGNQPQHF. CDR3 DNA: TGTGCCAGTAGTCAACAGGCCGGCAATCAGCCCCAGCATTTT.

The chain links TRBV5-1 to TRBJ1-5; 8 bases agree with TRBD1. CDR1 is SGHRS and CDR2 is YFSETQ in the germline V gene. The V and J ends lost 0 bases and 4 bases, in that order; junction bases with no gene match: 3. This CDR3 region has 15 residues. The CDR3 bases are TGCGCCAGCAGCTTGGGGACAGGGATAAATCAGCCCCAGCATTTT. Encoded protein: CASSLGTGINQPQHF.

V and J are TRBV9 and TRBJ2-2; 10 nucleotides align to TRBD2. Germline V gene data show CDR1 as SGDLS and CDR2 as YYNGEE. J gave up 2 bases and V 3 bases, and 4 bases lay outside the gene matches. This CDR3 has 16 amino acids. CDR3 in DNA: TGTGCCAGCAGCGGTGGACTAGCGGAAAACACCGGGGAGCTGTTTTTT. Residues: CASSGGLAENTGELFF.

In DNA, the CDR3 is TGTGCCAGCAGCCAAGATCAGCAGCGGAAAGATGGCTACACCTTC. Amino acid sequence: CASSQDQQRKDGYTF. The V and J genes are TRBV4-2 and TRBJ1-2; D remains ambiguous. Trimming stripped 0 bases from V and 6 bases from J, with 14 bases between. Germline CDR1 reads LGHNA; CDR2 reads YNFKEQ. The CDR3 is 15 residues long.

This clone was counted only a few times. The chain carries TRBV2 and TRBJ2-7; weak D call: TRBD2 (6 bases). Looked up from germline, CDR1 is SNHLY and CDR2 is FYNNEI. Deletions cut 10 bases from V and 4 bases from J, with 14 bases between. This CDR3 has 12 residues. The CDR3 is CATEGVRYEQYF. Here the CDR3 DNA reads TGTGCCACGGAGGGTGTCCGTTACGAGCAGTACTTC.

V gene TRBV7-3 combines with J gene TRBJ2-1; no clear D gene. The CDR3 totals 13 residues. Germline loops: CDR1 SGHTA, CDR2 FQGTGA. V was cut by 5 bases and J by 8 bases, with 13 bases left in between. CDR3 region: CASSPAGLHEQFF. The DNA of the CDR3 is TGTGCCAGCAGCCCAGCAGGATTGCATGAGCAGTTCTTC.

This sequence joins TRBV27 and TRBJ1-6; maybe TRBD1 (6 bases). Trimming removed 8 bases at V and 5 bases at J, with 10 bases between. Germline CDR1 and CDR2: MNHEY and SMNVEV (reference sequence). The CDR3 covers 13 residues. CDR3 nucleotides: TGTGCCAGCTCAGGGGAAAATAATTCACCCCTCCACTTT. Residues: CASSGENNSPLHF.